The next 13 T cell receptor beta chains were all read from a single sample in a study of cytomegalovirus exposure and HLA in healthy donors. The primer mix had 60 Vbeta and 13 Jbeta primers. Repertoires were generated with immunoSEQ multiplex PCR, while TCRdb's copy carries only in-frame clones and drops some. Of fewer than 200,000 clones listed, about 76% are singletons. The sequenced material came from PBMCs. The receptors shown here come from a male donor in good health and CMV-seropositive.

The chain has TRBV6-1 and TRBJ1-5, with D perhaps TRBD1 (5 bases). V was trimmed by 5 bases and J by 6 bases, leaving 14 bases between them. Germline loops: CDR1 MNHNS, CDR2 SASEGT. The CDR3 length is 14 residues. CDR3 loop: CASSYRQGGQPQHF. The CDR3 DNA sequence: TGTGCCAGCAGTTATCGGCAGGGTGGTCAGCCCCAGCATTTT.

V and J are TRBV19 and TRBJ1-1; TRBD1 might be the D (5 bases). The CDR3 totals 14 residues. The V end was cut by 6 bases, the J end by 0 bases, with 11 bases between. CDR1 LNHDA and CDR2 SQIVND come from the germline V gene (reference sequence). CDR3 sequence: CASRTSRVNTEAFF. The CDR3 nucleotides are TGTGCCAGTAGAACGAGCAGGGTGAACACTGAAGCTTTCTTT.

The V gene is TRBV9, the J gene TRBJ2-1; possibly TRBD2 for D (7 bases). Per the germline V gene, CDR1 is SGDLS and CDR2 is YYNGEE. Deletions cut 5 bases from V and 0 bases from J, with 15 bases between. The CDR3 covers 16 residues. CDR3 sequence reads: CASSARGARSYNEQFF. For the CDR3, the DNA is TGTGCCAGCAGTGCTCGGGGGGCCCGCTCCTACAATGAGCAGTTCTTC.

The rearrangement joins TRBV4-1 to TRBJ1-4; D unresolved. The V end lost 3 bases, the J end lost 7 bases, and 9 bases lay between the germline ends. The CDR3 is made up of 13 amino acids. Germline CDR1 reads MGHRA; CDR2 reads YSYEKL. In DNA, the CDR3 is TGCGCCAGCAGCCATTTCGAGGGTGAAAAACTGTTTTTT. As protein: CASSHFEGEKLFF.

The J gene is TRBJ1-5, the V gene TRBV6-5; D is undetermined. The CDR3 covers 15 residues. V dropped 5 bases and J dropped 11 bases, with 22 bases sitting between them. Germline lookup yields CDR1 MNHEY and CDR2 SVGAGI. The CDR3 coding sequence is TGTGCCAGCAGTCGCACACGGAGCGAAATATCGGCCCAGCATTTT. The encoded protein is CASSRTRSEISAQHF.

The rearrangement joins TRBV21-1 to TRBJ2-5; the DNA was not used to check the table's D call, TRBD2. TRBV21-1 is assigned pseudogene status. CDR3 length: 17 residues. DNA for the CDR3: TGTGCCAGCAGCAAGCCATGGGGACTTACCGGACAAGAGACCCAGTACTTC. Residues: CASSKPWGLTGQETQYF.

The V call is TRBV25-1, the J call TRBJ2-5; 11 bases map to TRBD2. Looked up from germline, CDR1 is MGHDK and CDR2 is SYGVNS. After removal of 3 bases from V and 7 bases from J, the junction contained 4 bases not matched to a gene. The CDR3 is 14 residues long. CDR3 sequence (DNA): TGTGCCAGCAGTGATTTCCTAGCGGGAGGGACCCAGTACTTC. It codes for CASSDFLAGGTQYF.

The rearrangement uses TRBV15 and TRBJ1-1, with D hard to call. CDR1 is LNHNV, CDR2 YYDKDF, per germline (reference sequence). The CDR3 length is 15 residues. V lost 4 bases, J lost 1 base, and 13 bases lay in between. CDR3 DNA sequence: TGTGCCACCAGCACCCGCTTGCGGAAGAACACTGAAGCTTTCTTT. Translated, it gives CATSTRLRKNTEAFF.

The chain combines TRBV11-2 with TRBJ2-7; 8 positions agree with TRBD1. Germline V gives CDR1 SGHAT, CDR2 FQNNGV. The CDR3 loop spans 16 amino acids. Germline trimming cut 5 bases from V and 0 bases from J; bases unmatched to any gene: 9. The CDR3 spells CASSVGTGGPSYEQYF. The CDR3 DNA is TGTGCCAGCAGCGTCGGTACAGGGGGACCCTCCTACGAGCAGTACTTC.

This clone was seen a single time. V is TRBV9 and J is TRBJ2-7; 8 bases are shared with TRBD1. V was pared by 0 bases and J by 4 bases, with 6 bases of the junction left unmatched. CDR1 is SGDLS, CDR2 YYNGEE, per germline. The CDR3 is 15 amino acids. This chain's CDR3 is CASSVGSGGGYEQYF. CDR3 coding DNA: TGTGCCAGCAGCGTAGGGTCAGGGGGCGGATACGAGCAGTACTTC.

The V and J genes are TRBV9 and TRBJ2-1; 7 bases map to TRBD2. CDR1 and CDR2 (germline): SGDLS, YYNGEE. The CDR3 consists of 15 residues. The V and J ends lost 6 bases and 0 bases, in that order; junction bases with no gene match: 6. CDR3 in amino acids: CASTEREGSYNEQFF. CDR3 nucleotides: TGTGCCAGCACAGAGCGGGAAGGCTCCTACAATGAGCAGTTCTTC. Filled out from reference TRBV9 and TRBJ2-1, the complete variable domain reads DSGVTQTPKHLITATGQRVTLRCSPRSGDLSVYWYQQSLDQGLQFLIQYYNGEERAKGNILERFSAQQFPDLHSELNLSSLELGDSALYFCASTEREGSYNEQFFGPGTRLTVL.

The V and J genes are TRBV7-9 and TRBJ2-5; the D is unclear. Germline values: CDR1 SEHNR, CDR2 FQNEAQ (reference sequence). V lost 7 bases and J 3 bases, leaving 9 bases between the germline ends. The CDR3 is 12 residues long. CDR3 DNA sequence: TGTGCCAGCAATCAGGAAGAAGAGACCCAGTACTTC. Residues: CASNQEEETQYF.

The CDR3 DNA follows: TGTGCCAGCAGCTTAGGACCGGGACACAGAGACGAAAAACTGTTTTTT. Protein sequence: CASSLGPGHRDEKLFF. The J gene is TRBJ1-4, the V gene TRBV13, with D tentatively TRBD1 (6 bases). The CDR3 length is 16 residues. CDR1 and CDR2 (germline): PRHDT, FYEKMQ (reference sequence). V lost 0 bases and J lost 8, with 16 bases in between.